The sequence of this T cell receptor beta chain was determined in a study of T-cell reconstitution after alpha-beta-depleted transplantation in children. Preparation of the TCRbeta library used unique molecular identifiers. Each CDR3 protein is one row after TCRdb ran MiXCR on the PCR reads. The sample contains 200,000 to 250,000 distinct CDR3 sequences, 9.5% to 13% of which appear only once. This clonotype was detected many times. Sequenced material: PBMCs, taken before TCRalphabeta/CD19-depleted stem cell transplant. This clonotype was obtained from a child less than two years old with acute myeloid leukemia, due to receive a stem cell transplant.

CDR3 in amino acids: CASTRGGRNQPQHF. As DNA, the CDR3 is TGTGCCAGCACCCGTGGGGGACGTAATCAGCCCCAGCATTTT. The chain has TRBV19 and TRBJ1-5, with a tentative D call TRBD1 (5 bases). V was trimmed by 9 bases and J by 4 bases, leaving 16 bases between them. CDR1 is LNHDA, CDR2 SQIVND, per germline (reference sequence). The CDR3 length is 14 residues.